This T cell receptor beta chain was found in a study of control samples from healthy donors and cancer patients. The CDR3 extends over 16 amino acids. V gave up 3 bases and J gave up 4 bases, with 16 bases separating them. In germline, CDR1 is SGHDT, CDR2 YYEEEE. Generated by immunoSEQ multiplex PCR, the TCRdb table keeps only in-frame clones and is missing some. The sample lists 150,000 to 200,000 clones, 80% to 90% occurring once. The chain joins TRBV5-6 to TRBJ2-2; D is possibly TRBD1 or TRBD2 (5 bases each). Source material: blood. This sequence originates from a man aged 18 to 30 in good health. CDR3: CASSWGWGLGTGELFF. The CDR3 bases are TGTGCCAGCAGCTGGGGCTGGGGGTTGGGCACCGGGGAGCTGTTTTTT.